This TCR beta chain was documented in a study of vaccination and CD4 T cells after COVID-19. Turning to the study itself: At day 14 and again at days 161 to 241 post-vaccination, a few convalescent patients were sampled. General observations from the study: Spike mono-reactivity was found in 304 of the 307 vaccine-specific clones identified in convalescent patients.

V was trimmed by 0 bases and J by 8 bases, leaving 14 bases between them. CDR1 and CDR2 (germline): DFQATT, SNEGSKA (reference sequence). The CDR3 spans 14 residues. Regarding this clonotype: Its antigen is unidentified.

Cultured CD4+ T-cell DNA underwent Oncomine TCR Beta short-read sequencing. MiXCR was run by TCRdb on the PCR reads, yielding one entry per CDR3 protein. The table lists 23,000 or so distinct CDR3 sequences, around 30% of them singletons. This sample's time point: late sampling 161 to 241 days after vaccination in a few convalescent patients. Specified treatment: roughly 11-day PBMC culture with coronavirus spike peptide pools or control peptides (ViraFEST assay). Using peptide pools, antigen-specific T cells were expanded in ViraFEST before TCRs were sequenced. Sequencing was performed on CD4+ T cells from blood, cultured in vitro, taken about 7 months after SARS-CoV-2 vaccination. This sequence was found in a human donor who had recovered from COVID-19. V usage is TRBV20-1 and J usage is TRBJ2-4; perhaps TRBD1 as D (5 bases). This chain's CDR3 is CSARDWQGSDIQYF. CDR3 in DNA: TGCAGTGCTAGAGATTGGCAGGGATCAGACATTCAGTACTTC.